The rows below give T cell receptor beta chains drawn from one sample of a study of T cells in tumors after PD-1 blockade. Generated by immunoSEQ multiplex PCR, the TCRdb table keeps only in-frame clones and is missing some. Among approximately 10,000 clones, around 63% were seen once, and the ten largest hold over 10%. This specimen was tumor tissue, taken after anti-PD-1 treatment. Receptor source: a human donor with basal cell carcinoma. CDR3s include the opening cysteine and the closing phenylalanine or tryptophan. The D gene is left open where the match is weak. The listing skips clone size in some rows; elsewhere it reads once, few, many or a size class.

D gene,J gene,clone size,V gene,CDR3 DNA,CDR3 protein
-,TRBJ2-1,-,TRBV6-2/TRBV6-3,TGTGCCAGCAGTTCCCGAAGATCCCATCAGGGTAGTGAGCAGTTCTTC,CASSSRRSHQGSEQFF
-,TRBJ2-3,once,TRBV1,TGCACCAGCAGCCAAAGACGTTCCCCAGATACGCAGTATTTT,CTSSQRRSPDTQYF
-,TRBJ2-6,-,TRBV4-1,TGCGCCAGCAGCGTCTTGGGGGGGCCAGGGGCCAACGTCCTGACTTTC,CASSVLGGPGANVLTF
-,TRBJ1-5,-,TRBV7-8,TGTGCCAGCAGTAGTCATCCCGGAAATCAGCCCCAGCATTTT,CASSSHPGNQPQHF
-,TRBJ1-1,-,TRBV28,TGTGCCAGCAGGGGGGACATTTGGACTGAAGCTTTCTTT,CASRGDIWTEAFF
-,TRBJ2-1,-,TRBV29-1,TGCAGCGTTGAAGATAGAACGGACGCCTACAATGAGCAGTTCTTC,CSVEDRTDAYNEQFF
-,TRBJ2-7,once,TRBV11-3,TGTGCCAGCAGCCGGGACCCCTCGTTCTACGAGCAGTACTTC,CASSRDPSFYEQYF
-,TRBJ1-4,-,TRBV2,TGTGCCAGCAGAGGATCTAGTGAAAAACTGTTTTTT,CASRGSSEKLFF
-,TRBJ1-4,once,TRBV5-1,TGCGCCAGCAGCTTGGGAGGGCGGTCAACTAATGAAAAACTGTTTTTT,CASSLGGRSTNEKLFF
TRBD2,TRBJ2-1,-,TRBV11-1,TGTGCCAGCAGCTTAGGACTAGCGGACTACAATGAGCAGTTCTTC,CASSLGLADYNEQFF
-,TRBJ2-3,-,TRBV9,TGTGCCAGCAGCGTAGGCCCAGATTTTACAGATACGCAGTATTTT,CASSVGPDFTDTQYF
-,TRBJ1-5,-,TRBV7-2,TGTGCCAGCAGCTTATCAGGTACCAGCAATCAGCCCCAGCATTTT,CASSLSGTSNQPQHF
TRBD1,TRBJ2-7,-,TRBV2,TGTGCCACCAACACAGGGGGCAAGGGGTCCTACGAGCAGTACTTC,CATNTGGKGSYEQYF
-,TRBJ1-5,once,TRBV7-2,TGTGCCAGCAGCTCACAGGGTAGTGGCAATCAGCCCCAGCATTTT,CASSSQGSGNQPQHF
-,TRBJ2-1,-,TRBV30,TGTGCCTGGAGTCGGGGGGCAGGTGAGCAGTTCTTC,CAWSRGAGEQFF
TRBD2,TRBJ2-7,few,TRBV7-2,TGTGCCAGCAGCTTATCCAGCGGGGGGGAATACGAGCAGTACTTC,CASSLSSGGEYEQYF
-,TRBJ1-5,few,TRBV19,TGTGCCAGTAGTATTATGGAAAATCAGCCCCAGCATTTT,CASSIMENQPQHF
TRBD2,TRBJ2-3,-,TRBV9,TGTGCCAGCAGCGCGACCATAGCGGGAGGGCCCATCACAGATACGCAGTATTTT,CASSATIAGGPITDTQYF
TRBD2,TRBJ2-1,-,TRBV5-1,TGCGCCAGCAGCTTGGGTAGCGGGAGTCCCTACAATGAGCAGTTCTTC,CASSLGSGSPYNEQFF
-,TRBJ2-7,-,TRBV30,TGTGCCTGGAGTGAAAGTGGCAGGGAGGTAGACGAGCAGTACTTC,CAWSESGREVDEQYF
TRBD2,TRBJ2-3,-,TRBV7-2,TGTGCCAGCAGCTTAAACCGGGGGGGGCCGGGGACGCAGTATTTT,CASSLNRGGPGTQYF
-,TRBJ2-5,-,TRBV6-5,TGTGCCAGCAGTTCTGGGCGGGGCCAAGAGACCCAGTACTTC,CASSSGRGQETQYF
-,TRBJ2-7,-,TRBV28,TGTGCCAGCAGTCCTCCACTTATCTACGAGCAGTACTTC,CASSPPLIYEQYF
-,TRBJ1-5,-,TRBV6-6,TGTGCCAGCACCCAGGGTCAGCCCCAGCATTTT,CASTQGQPQHF
-,TRBJ2-1,once,TRBV9,TGTGCCAGCAGCGTAAGGTGGGAGGTGAATGAGCAGTTCTTC,CASSVRWEVNEQFF
-,TRBJ2-2,once,TRBV21-1,TGTGCCAGCAGCACCCAGGGGGCTATTTCGTATCGTTATTTAGAGGGGGAGCTGTTTTTT,CASSTQGAISYRYLEGELFF
TRBD2,TRBJ2-3,-,TRBV19,TGTGCCAGTAGTATTTGGACTAGCGGGAGGACAGATACGCAGTATTTT,CASSIWTSGRTDTQYF
-,TRBJ2-3,-,TRBV7-2,TGTGCCAGCAGCCTAACGATAGGTACGCAGTATTTT,CASSLTIGTQYF
TRBD1,TRBJ1-2,-,TRBV5-5,TGTGCCAGCAGCTTCACCCCAGGGGGCGACTATGGCTACACCTTC,CASSFTPGGDYGYTF
-,TRBJ2-7,-,TRBV6-5,TGTGCCAGCACCAATATCGGGAGACAGCCCTACGAGCAGTACTTC,CASTNIGRQPYEQYF
-,TRBJ2-2,-,TRBV5-1,TGCGCCAGCAGCTTGGGGCCAGGGAAAGTATTCGGGGAGCTGTTTTTT,CASSLGPGKVFGELFF
-,TRBJ2-6,-,TRBV6-6,TGTGCCAGCAGTTGCCACACAGGTGGGAACAAAGTCGGGTTC,CASSCHTGGNKVGF
TRBD1,TRBJ1-2,few,TRBV6-6,TGTGCCAGCAGTTTCGGGACAGCCTATGGCTACACCTTC,CASSFGTAYGYTF
-,TRBJ2-1,-,TRBV3-1/TRBV3-2,TGTGCCAGCAGCCAAGAGCTGGGTAGCAATGAGCAGTTCTTC,CASSQELGSNEQFF
TRBD1,TRBJ1-4,-,TRBV2,TGTGCCAGCATCCGACAGGGGTCAACTAATGAAAAACTGTTTTTT,CASIRQGSTNEKLFF
-,TRBJ2-5,-,TRBV27,TGTGCCAGCAGTTTCCTCGGTGGAGGGGCCCAGTACTTC,CASSFLGGGAQYF
-,TRBJ1-2,once,TRBV6-5,TGTGCCAGCAGTTACTCGATTGGGCCCTATGGCTACACCTTC,CASSYSIGPYGYTF
TRBD1,TRBJ1-6,-,TRBV5-1,TGCGCCAGCAGCTTGGCCGGGACAGATAATTCACCCCTCCACTTT,CASSLAGTDNSPLHF
-,TRBJ1-6,-,TRBV5-5,TGTGCCAGCAGCTTGGGACTGGATAATTCACCCCTCCACTTT,CASSLGLDNSPLHF
TRBD2,TRBJ2-1,-,TRBV30,TGTGCCTGGAGCAACCGACTAGCGGGGTTCTCCTACAATGAGCAGTTCTTC,CAWSNRLAGFSYNEQFF
-,TRBJ2-4,-,TRBV7-9,TGTGCCAGCAGCTTAGAGTTAGCCAAAAACATTCAGTACTTC,CASSLELAKNIQYF
TRBD2,TRBJ2-7,-,TRBV7-2,TGTGCCAGCAGCTGGAGGACTAGCGGCTCCTACGAGCAGTACTTC,CASSWRTSGSYEQYF
TRBD1,TRBJ2-1,-,TRBV7-2,TGTGCCAGCAGCTTAGAAGGGCAGGGGGCCTACAATGAGCAGTTCTTC,CASSLEGQGAYNEQFF
-,TRBJ2-7,-,TRBV12-5,TGTGCTAGTGGAACCGGGATGACCTACGAGCAGTACTTC,CASGTGMTYEQYF
-,TRBJ2-1,-,TRBV5-4,TGTGCCAGCAGCATCGGGGTGGACAATGAGCAGTTCTTC,CASSIGVDNEQFF
TRBD1,TRBJ2-3,-,TRBV9,TGTGCCAGCAGCCCCCGGGACAGAACAGATACGCAGTATTTT,CASSPRDRTDTQYF